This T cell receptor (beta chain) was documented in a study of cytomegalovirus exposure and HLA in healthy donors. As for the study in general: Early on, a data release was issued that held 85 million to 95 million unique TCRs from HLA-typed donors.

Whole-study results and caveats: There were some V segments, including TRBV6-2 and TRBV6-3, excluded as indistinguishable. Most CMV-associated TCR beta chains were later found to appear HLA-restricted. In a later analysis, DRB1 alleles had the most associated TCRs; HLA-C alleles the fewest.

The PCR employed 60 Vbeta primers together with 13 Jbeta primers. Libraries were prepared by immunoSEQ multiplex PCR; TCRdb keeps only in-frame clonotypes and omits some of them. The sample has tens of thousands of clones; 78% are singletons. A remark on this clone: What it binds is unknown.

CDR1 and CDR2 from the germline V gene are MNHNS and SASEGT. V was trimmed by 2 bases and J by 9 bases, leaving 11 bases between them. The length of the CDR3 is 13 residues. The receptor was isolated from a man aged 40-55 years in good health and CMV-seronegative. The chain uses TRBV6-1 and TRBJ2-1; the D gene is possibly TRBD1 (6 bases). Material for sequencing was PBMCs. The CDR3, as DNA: TGTGCCAGCAGTGAAACAGGGATTGGTGAGCAGTTCTTC. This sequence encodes CASSETGIGEQFF.